Described below is a single T cell receptor (beta chain) sequence and its context. These data originate in a study of blood T cell repertoires in COVID-19. Overall study context: Collection of acute and convalescent COVID-19 samples took place in the United States, Italy and Spain.

The method was immunoSEQ multiplex PCR; TCRdb's version includes in-frame clones alone and lacks a portion of them. The table records more than 250,000 clones, 85% to 90% of them present only once. The sample consisted of PBMCs or T cells enriched from blood (not recorded which). This TCR came from a woman between 18 and 30 years old with acute COVID-19.

CDR3 in DNA: TGTGCCAGTACCGATAGCGCCCCCTACAATGAGCAGTTCTTC. This sequence encodes CASTDSAPYNEQFF. The chain has TRBV19 and TRBJ2-1, with a tentative D call TRBD2 (5 bases). V gave up 7 bases and J gave up 2 bases, with 12 bases separating them. This CDR3 has 14 amino acids. Germline values: CDR1 LNHDA, CDR2 SQIVND (reference sequence).